This T cell receptor beta chain was recovered during a study of control samples from healthy donors and cancer patients. The table came from immunoSEQ multiplex PCR; TCRdb's copy has only in-frame clones and leaves some out. The repertoire includes 85,000 to 100,000 clones, roughly 82% of them detected once, and about 2% sits in the top ten. Germline V lookup: CDR1 KGHDR, CDR2 SFDVKD. Trimming pared 9 bases from V and 0 bases from J, leaving 10 bases between. The CDR3 runs to 13 residues. The specimen sequenced was blood. The source of this sequence is a man aged 60-69 years in good health. V and J are TRBV24-1 and TRBJ1-1; D is unclear. CDR3 residues: CATRTAMNTEAFF. CDR3 DNA: TGTGCCACCCGTACAGCTATGAACACTGAAGCTTTCTTT.